This TCR beta chain was captured by sequencing in a study of blood T cell repertoires in COVID-19 (dated by TCRdb to about 2020). Regarding the study in general: The collaborator samples originated in the United States, Italy and Spain and spanned the acute and convalescent phases of COVID-19. The material from the prospective study consisted of cDNA or gDNA derived from T cells, B-cell-depleted T cells, or PBMCs. Subjects who had been exposed to COVID-19, were actively infected with it, or had recovered from it provided the deeply sampled blood TCRbeta repertoires that made up the dataset. The repertoires were made available in a free public database intended to serve as a resource for research on the immune response to SARS-CoV-2. Samples were obtained from the ongoing ImmuneRACE study (first 160 participants) and from 1,254 subjects provided by 6 global collaborators. Sample metadata almost always included a de-identified subject ID, COVID-19 status, age in years and sex. Where HLA class I and class II types were available, the types were taken from metadata supplied by the sample provider, not from assay-based typing. What the authors observed across the whole study: The quantity of clinical and demographic metadata differed by source and by participant and was supplied without curation.

About this clone itself: It lacks a known antigen. Base quality data are lacking; no much larger clone is found one base away.

TCRbeta CDR3 regions were amplified from genomic DNA by means of the immunoSEQ Assay, a bias-controlled multiplex PCR. In the source study's methods: The number of nucleated cells in each sample was estimated by amplification of reference gene primers within the assay. Sequence reads were collapsed and filtered to measure the absolute abundance of every unique TCRbeta CDR3 rearrangement. For each sample, productive Simpson clonality was calculated as the square root of Simpson's diversity index over productive rearrangements. TCRdb carries this immuneACCESS record with in-frame sequences only. Its versions omit some clonotypes, under half of them owing to an unresolved V gene in the studies checked, with the rest unexplained. V, J and clone size were drawn from that table, and D and trimming were deduced from the DNA. The sample table contains about 200,000 clones; only one count was recorded for 70% to 90% of them. Around 9.9% of the sample belongs to the ten largest clones.

The CDR3 runs 13 residues from the cysteine to the phenylalanine. Just the 39-base CDR3 DNA is kept, in frame starting at base 1. The germline V gene sets CDR1 to SQVTM and CDR2 to ANQGSEA. V and J lose 6 bases and 1 base, and a span of 11 bases separates them. Collaborating institutions collected whole blood in K2EDTA tubes following their own protocols. For TCRbeta analysis, collaborators shipped samples as frozen whole blood, isolated PBMCs, or DNA extracted from either of those sample types. Sequences were obtained from peripheral blood. The source is a human donor with active or convalescent COVID-19. The donor label of this sample is uncertain. The V and J genes are TRBV29-1 and TRBJ2-3; the D gene is perhaps TRBD2, from 6 matching bases. The CDR3 region reads CSVLASGTDTQYF. At the DNA level, the sequence is TGCAGCGTCCTAGCTAGCGGCACAGATACGCAGTATTTT.